This T cell receptor (beta chain) was captured in a study of technical replicates of blood from several donors. The CDR3 contains 17 residues. Germline lookup yields CDR1 SGHTA and CDR2 FQGNSA. V shed 4 bases and J 7 bases; nucleotides not matched to a gene: 8. Clones were read by immunoSEQ multiplex PCR, and TCRdb kept only the in-frame ones, dropping some. The sample consists of 55,000 to 85,000 clones, around 97% of them appearing once. This clonotype originated in a human donor in good health. The specimen was T cells isolated from PBMCs. The chain recombines TRBV7-2 with TRBJ2-1; TRBD2 matches 15 bases. The CDR3 coding sequence is TGTGCCAGCAGCTGGACTAGCGGGAGGGCCGGGGGAAATGAGCAGTTCTTC. This translates into CASSWTSGRAGGNEQFF.